This paragraph covers one T cell receptor beta chain sequence. Its antigen is unknown. This sample is drawn from a study of shared clonotypes between healthy human individuals. Study information: The plates for each donor numbered three CD4 naive, three CD4 memory, two CD8 naive and one CD8 memory. Study findings and constraints: Only blood underwent sampling, and tissue repertoires likely differ. Naive subsets, compared against memory subsets, generally had larger estimated richness values. Enrolling few donors narrowed the genetic and exposure-history diversity that was represented.

Per the germline V gene, CDR1 is SEHNR and CDR2 is FQNEAQ (reference sequence). With V trimmed by 4 bases and J by 3 bases, 5 bases remained unmatched. The CDR3 loop spans 14 amino acids. Clones were read by immunoSEQ multiplex PCR, and TCRdb kept only the in-frame ones, dropping some. Altogether some 630,000 clones are present, roughly 78% being singletons, with the ten largest covering approximately 2%. The clonotype comes from a woman in her twenties or thirties in good health. The sequencing sample was made of memory CD4+ T cells sorted from blood. Subset denoted: CD45RA-negative fraction. The rearrangement joins TRBV7-9 to TRBJ2-7; 8 nucleotides align to TRBD1. The DNA for the CDR3 is TGTGCCAGCAGCTCCGGGACAGGCATCTACGAGCAGTACTTC. This gives the protein CASSSGTGIYEQYF.